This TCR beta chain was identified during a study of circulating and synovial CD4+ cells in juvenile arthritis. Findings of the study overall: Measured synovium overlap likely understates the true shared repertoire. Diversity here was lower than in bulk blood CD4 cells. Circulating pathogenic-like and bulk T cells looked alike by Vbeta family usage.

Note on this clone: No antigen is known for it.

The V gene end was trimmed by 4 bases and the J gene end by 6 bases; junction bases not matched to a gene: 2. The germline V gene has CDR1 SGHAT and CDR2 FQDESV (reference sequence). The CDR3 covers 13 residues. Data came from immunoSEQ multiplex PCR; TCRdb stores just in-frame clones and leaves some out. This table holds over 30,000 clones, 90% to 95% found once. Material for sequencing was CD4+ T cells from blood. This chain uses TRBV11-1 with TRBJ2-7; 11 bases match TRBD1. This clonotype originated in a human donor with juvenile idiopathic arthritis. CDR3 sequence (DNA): TGTGCCAGCAGCTCGGACAGGGGGCGCGAGCAGTACTTC. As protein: CASSSDRGREQYF. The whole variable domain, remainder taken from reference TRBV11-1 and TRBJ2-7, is EAEVAQSPRYKITEKSQAVAFWCDPISGHATLYWYRQILGQGPELLVQFQDESVVDDSQLPKDRFSAERLKGVDSTLKIQPAELGDSAMYLCASSSDRGREQYFGPGTRLTVT.